This is a list of T cell receptor beta chains from one sample in a study of T cell responses to AZD1222 COVID-19 vaccine. Here immunoSEQ multiplex PCR was the method, and the copy in TCRdb shows in-frame clones only, minus some. The sample records 85,000 to 130,000 clones, about 92% being singletons. Material: peripheral blood, obtained 28 days after the second AZD1222 dose. The source is an adult who received the AZD1222 COVID-19 vaccine. The CDR3 runs from the conserved cysteine through the conserved F or W. The D gene is left open where the match is weak. Clone size is stated in some rows and not others, as once, few, many or a class when expanded.

TRBV3-1/TRBV3-2,TRBJ2-7,-,-,CASSQASGYEQYF,TGTGCCAGCAGCCAAGCCAGCGGCTACGAGCAGTACTTC
TRBV7-2,TRBJ2-1,-,few,CASISAGSSYNEQFF,TGTGCCAGCATTTCGGCGGGGAGCTCCTACAATGAGCAGTTCTTC
TRBV7-3,TRBJ2-5,-,-,CASSLSARKETQYF,TGTGCCAGCAGCTTAAGCGCTCGGAAAGAGACCCAGTACTTC
TRBV7-9,TRBJ2-1,TRBD1,-,CASDRQGWEQFF,TGTGCCAGCGACAGACAGGGCTGGGAGCAGTTCTTC
TRBV4-1,TRBJ1-1,-,-,CASSQPILRSTEAFF,TGCGCCAGCAGCCAACCAATATTAAGGAGCACTGAAGCTTTCTTT
TRBV18,TRBJ2-2,TRBD2,few,CASSPWEGTGELFF,TGTGCCAGCTCACCATGGGAGGGCACCGGGGAGCTGTTTTTT
TRBV12-3/TRBV12-4,TRBJ1-1,TRBD1,-,CASSSGGRGAFF,TGTGCCAGCAGTTCAGGGGGACGGGGGGCTTTCTTT
TRBV5-5,TRBJ2-5,-,-,CASSPAMGETQYF,TGTGCCAGCAGTCCAGCAATGGGGGAGACCCAGTACTTC
TRBV5-1,TRBJ2-7,TRBD1,-,CASSPRPGQGNYEQYF,TGCGCCAGCAGCCCCCGCCCGGGACAGGGGAACTACGAGCAGTACTTC
TRBV4-2,TRBJ1-4,-,-,CASSPEPRSRDEKLFF,TGTGCCAGCAGCCCAGAACCCAGGTCGCGGGATGAAAAACTGTTTTTT
TRBV18,TRBJ2-1,-,once,CASSPQPDYNEQFF,TGTGCCAGCTCACCCCAACCAGACTACAATGAGCAGTTCTTC
TRBV19,TRBJ1-5,TRBD1,-,CASTSRTGQYSNQPQHF,TGTGCCAGTACCTCCCGGACAGGGCAATATAGCAATCAGCCCCAGCATTTT
TRBV7-2,TRBJ2-1,TRBD2,-,CASSYSGTYYNEQFF,TGTGCCAGCAGCTATAGCGGGACCTACTACAATGAGCAGTTCTTC
TRBV7-9,TRBJ1-5,-,-,CASSLGGRGSNQPQHF,TGTGCCAGCAGCTTAGGAGGCAGGGGTAGCAATCAGCCCCAGCATTTT
TRBV7-2,TRBJ2-3,-,-,CASSLGADTQYF,TGTGCCAGCAGCCTAGGGGCCGATACGCAGTATTTT
TRBV7-9,TRBJ1-1,TRBD1,-,CASSARTGQYTEAFF,TGTGCCAGCAGCGCCCGAACGGGACAGTACACTGAAGCTTTCTTT
TRBV4-1,TRBJ1-5,-,-,CASSQQQSNQPQHF,TGCGCCAGCAGCCAACAACAGAGCAATCAGCCCCAGCATTTT
TRBV6-9,TRBJ1-1,-,-,CAQVCNMNTEAFF,TGTGCCCAAGTATGCAACATGAACACTGAAGCTTTCTTT
TRBV28,TRBJ2-7,-,-,CASTLGTSSYEQYF,TGTGCCAGCACCCTCGGGACCAGTTCCTACGAGCAGTACTTC
TRBV6-5,TRBJ1-5,-,-,CASSLTGGLNQPQHF,TGTGCCAGCAGTTTAACGGGGGGATTGAATCAGCCCCAGCATTTT
TRBV6-5,TRBJ2-7,-,once,CASSHAEREQYF,TGTGCCAGCAGCCATGCAGAAAGAGAGCAGTACTTC
TRBV19,TRBJ1-5,-,-,CASSPREGSSPQHF,TGTGCCAGTAGTCCCCGGGAGGGATCCAGTCCCCAGCATTTT
TRBV19,TRBJ2-7,TRBD1,-,CASSPNRDSFYEQYF,TGTGCCAGTAGTCCAAACCGGGACAGCTTTTACGAGCAGTACTTC
TRBV29-1,TRBJ1-1,TRBD1,-,CSVEGQGVGVYQRTEAFF,TGCAGCGTTGAAGGACAGGGGGTTGGTGTTTATCAAAGGACTGAAGCTTTCTTT
TRBV27,TRBJ1-1,TRBD1,-,CASSRGTGITEAFF,TGTGCCAGCAGTCGTGGGACAGGAATCACTGAAGCTTTCTTT
TRBV18,TRBJ2-2,TRBD1,-,CASPRGQNTGELFF,TGTGCCAGCCCCAGGGGGCAAAACACCGGGGAGCTGTTTTTT
TRBV5-4,TRBJ2-2,-,-,CASSGVGQEDTGELFF,TGTGCCAGCAGCGGGGTCGGGCAGGAGGACACCGGGGAGCTGTTTTTT
TRBV3-1/TRBV3-2,TRBJ1-4,-,-,CASSQDPPSLSATNEKLFF,TGTGCCAGCAGCCAAGATCCGCCTTCCCTGTCTGCAACTAATGAAAAACTGTTTTTT
TRBV2,TRBJ1-2,-,-,CASRRTPYGYTF,TGTGCCAGCAGAAGGACACCCTATGGCTACACCTTC